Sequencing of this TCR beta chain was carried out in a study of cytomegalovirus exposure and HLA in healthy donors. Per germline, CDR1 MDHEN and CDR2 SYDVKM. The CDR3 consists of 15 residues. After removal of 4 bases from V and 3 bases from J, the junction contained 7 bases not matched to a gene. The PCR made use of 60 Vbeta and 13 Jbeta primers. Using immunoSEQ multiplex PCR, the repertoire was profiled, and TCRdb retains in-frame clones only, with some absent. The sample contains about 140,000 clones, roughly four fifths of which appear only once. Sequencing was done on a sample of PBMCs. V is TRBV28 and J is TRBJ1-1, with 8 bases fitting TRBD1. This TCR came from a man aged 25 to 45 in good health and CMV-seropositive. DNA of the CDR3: TGTGCCAGCAGTTCGGACAGGGTGTCCGACACTGAAGCTTTCTTT. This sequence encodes CASSSDRVSDTEAFF.